This entry is about one TCR beta chain. These data are taken from a study of blood T cells in healthy people across ages. A second PCR of 7 to 11 cycles used a sample-barcoded 5' primer and a J-beta primer mix. Each cDNA molecule was tagged by a template-switch adaptor with 12 random nucleotides. TCRdb reprocessed the 5' RACE reads via MiXCR and lists one record per CDR3 protein. This table holds approximately 1.5 million distinct CDR3 sequences, around 36% found once. Germline-derived CDR1 and CDR2 are MNHEY and SVGAGI. Trimming left V 9 bases short and J 5 bases short, with 11 bases between. CDR3 length: 11 residues.

This clonotype was sampled from a woman in her thirties in good health. Sequenced: blood. J is TRBJ2-7 and V is TRBV6-5; D possibly matches TRBD1 or TRBD2 (5 bases each). CDR3 residues: CARGVKHEQYF. The CDR3 coding sequence is TGTGCCAGGGGGGTCAAGCACGAGCAGTACTTC.